This T cell receptor (beta chain) was obtained from a study of PD-1 blockade in classical Hodgkin lymphoma. Every single patient, without exception, relapsed after autologous stem cell transplantation, and brentuximab vedotin exposure varied. General study points: Newly diagnosed patients and complete responders had comparable diversity at baseline. Exclusion was the outcome for patients who began nivolumab under 1 year after ASCT. TCR diversity rose significantly by C4D1 in CD4+ but not CD8+ cells. Newly diagnosed patients were reported to start with lower TCR diversity than healthy donors.

As for this clone: As yet, its antigen is unknown.

Profiling relied on immunoSEQ multiplex PCR, and the TCRdb table lists in-frame clones only, not all of them. Of about 13,000 clones listed, more than 85% were seen once; the top ten hold roughly 20%. The input for sequencing was peripheral blood mononuclear cells (PBMCs), taken at baseline. This sequence originates from a human donor with classical Hodgkin lymphoma.

This chain's CDR3 is CAIKTTGSSYEQYF. CDR3 bases: TGTGCCATCAAAACGACAGGGAGCTCCTACGAGCAGTACTTC. The rearrangement joins TRBV10-3 to TRBJ2-7, with 7 bases that match TRBD1. This CDR3 has 14 residues. Germline-derived CDR1 and CDR2 are ENHRY and SYGVKD. Trimming took 7 bases from V and 0 from J; bases not matched to a gene: 6.